The TCR beta chain described here comes from a study of T cell responses to AZD1222 COVID-19 vaccine. Concerning this clone itself: Antigen: not known.

The repertoire was sequenced with immunoSEQ multiplex PCR; TCRdb's copy has only in-frame clones and lacks some. The repertoire consists of 150,000 to 200,000 clones, with about nine tenths occurring once and the leading ten covering about 2.8%. This CDR3 spans 13 amino acids. CDR1 is SGHNT and CDR2 is YYREEE in the germline V gene (reference sequence). V was cut by 4 bases and J by 5 bases, with 12 bases left in between. Study findings and constraints: At study baseline, merely a handful of AZD1222 recipients were seropositive. Nearly half of spike-specific TCRs reportedly target variant regions that are unmutated in the B.1.351 and B.1.1.7 variants. Vaccination with two AZD1222 doses was followed by a rise in Spike-specific TCR breadth and depth. Clonal diversity may have been underestimated, and the donors were mostly white British, with more females than males.

The material sequenced was peripheral blood, taken on day 0 of AZD1222 vaccination. This sequence was found in an adult in good health. The chain couples TRBV5-4 to TRBJ1-2; D not certain. In DNA form, the CDR3 reads TGTGCCAGCAGCCCGGGCCAGCCTTATGGCTACACCTTC. Residues: CASSPGQPYGYTF.